This T cell receptor beta chain was documented in a study of blood T cell repertoires in COVID-19. This clone was seen only once. The germline V and J ends were trimmed by 5 bases and 2 bases, with 19 bases remaining between them. The germline CDR1 and CDR2 sequences are SGHTA and FQGNSA. CDR3 size: 16 residues. Using immunoSEQ multiplex PCR, the repertoire was profiled, and TCRdb retains in-frame clones only, with some absent. The repertoire holds 55,000 to 65,000 clones, approximately 80% seen once, with around 9.6% in the top ten. The source of this sequence is a young man with COVID-19, enrolled during active disease. The rearrangement joins TRBV7-2 to TRBJ2-7, with a possible D match to TRBD2 (5 bases). Sequenced: peripheral blood. The CDR3 loop reads CASSPSMGSTTYEQYF. DNA of the CDR3: TGTGCCAGCAGCCCCTCTATGGGGTCGACTACCTACGAGCAGTACTTC.